This paragraph covers one TCR beta chain sequence. Antigen: not known. The entry originates in a study of human T cells and chemical hapten exposure. Study at large: Researchers reported sensitizing a roughly 2 cm by roughly 2 cm upper inner arm skin site with 2% DPC. DPC at 0.01% went onto the upper back in patch tests, read at 6 days.

TCRdb used MiXCR to reprocess the RACE reads, holding one entry per CDR3 protein. The sample lists over 100,000 distinct CDR3 sequences, about a tenth occurring once. This CDR3 is built from 15 residues. Looked up from germline, CDR1 is SGHTA and CDR2 is FQGTGA. Trimming stripped 5 bases from V and 0 bases from J, with 11 bases between. Regarding the study as a whole: Expanded TCRs made up significantly more big CDR3 similarity clusters than controls did.

The time point is: patch test 2, 6 weeks after DPC sensitization. Treatment indicated: therapeutic diphenylcyclopropenone sensitization with weekly scalp DPC. The sequence was collected from a woman aged 40 to 50 with alopecia areata. Some clones in this sample may be carry-over from other donors' samples. The chain recombines TRBV7-3 with TRBJ1-5; D might be TRBD1 (5 bases). The sample here was whole blood, taken in connection with sensitization to the hapten diphenylcyclopropenone (DPC). Here the CDR3 reads CASSRGTDSNQPQHF. CDR3 nucleotide sequence: TGTGCCAGCAGCCGCGGGACGGATAGCAATCAGCCCCAGCATTTT.